This T cell receptor (beta chain) comes out of a study of blood T cell repertoires in COVID-19. Sequencing used immunoSEQ multiplex PCR; TCRdb keeps in-frame clones, though not all of them. The table shows around 15,000 clones, with around 88% occurring only once. V shed 7 bases, J shed 6 bases, and the junction held 6 bases outside the gene matches. The CDR3 contains 13 residues. Germline CDR1 MNHEY, CDR2 SVGAGI. The sequence derives from a human donor in a cohort sampled during active COVID-19. V gene TRBV6-5 combines with J gene TRBJ2-7, with TRBD2 identical over 10 bases. Sequenced input: peripheral blood. CDR3 in amino acids: CASTPGLAIEQYF. The CDR3 DNA reads TGTGCCAGCACCCCGGGACTAGCGATCGAGCAGTACTTC.